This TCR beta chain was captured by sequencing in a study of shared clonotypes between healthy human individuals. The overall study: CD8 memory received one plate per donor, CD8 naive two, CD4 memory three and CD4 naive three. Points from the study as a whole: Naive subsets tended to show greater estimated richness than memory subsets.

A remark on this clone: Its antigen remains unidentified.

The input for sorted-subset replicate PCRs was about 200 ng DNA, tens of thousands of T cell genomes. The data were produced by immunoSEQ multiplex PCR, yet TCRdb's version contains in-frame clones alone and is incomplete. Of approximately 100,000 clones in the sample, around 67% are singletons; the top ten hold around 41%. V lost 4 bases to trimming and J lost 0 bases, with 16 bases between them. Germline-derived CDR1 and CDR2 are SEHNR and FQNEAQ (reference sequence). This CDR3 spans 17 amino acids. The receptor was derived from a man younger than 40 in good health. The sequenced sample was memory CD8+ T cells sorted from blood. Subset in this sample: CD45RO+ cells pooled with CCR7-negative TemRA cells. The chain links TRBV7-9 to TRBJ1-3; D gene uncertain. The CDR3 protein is CASSSLRPISSGNTIYF. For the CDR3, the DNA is TGTGCCAGCAGCTCGCTTAGACCTATTAGCTCTGGAAACACCATATATTTT.